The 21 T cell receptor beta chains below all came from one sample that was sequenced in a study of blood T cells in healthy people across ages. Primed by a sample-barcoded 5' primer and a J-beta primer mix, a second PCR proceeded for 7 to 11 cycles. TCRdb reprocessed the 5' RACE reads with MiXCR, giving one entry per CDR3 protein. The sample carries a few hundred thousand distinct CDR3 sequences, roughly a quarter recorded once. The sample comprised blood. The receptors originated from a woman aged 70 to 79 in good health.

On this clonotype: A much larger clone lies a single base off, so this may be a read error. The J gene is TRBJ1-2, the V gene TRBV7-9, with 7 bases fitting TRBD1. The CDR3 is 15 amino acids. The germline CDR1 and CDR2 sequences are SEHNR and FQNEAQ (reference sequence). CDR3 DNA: TGTGCCAGCAACTTAGTTCTTCCAGGGGGCTATGGCTACACCTTC. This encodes CASNLVLPGGYGYTF.

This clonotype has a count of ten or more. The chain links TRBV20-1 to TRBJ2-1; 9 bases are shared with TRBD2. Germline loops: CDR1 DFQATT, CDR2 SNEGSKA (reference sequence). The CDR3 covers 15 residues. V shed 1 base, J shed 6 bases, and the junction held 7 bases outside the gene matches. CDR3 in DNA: TGCAGTGCTAGAGCTAATAGCGGGGGTGGCAATGAGCAGTTCTTC. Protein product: CSARANSGGGNEQFF.

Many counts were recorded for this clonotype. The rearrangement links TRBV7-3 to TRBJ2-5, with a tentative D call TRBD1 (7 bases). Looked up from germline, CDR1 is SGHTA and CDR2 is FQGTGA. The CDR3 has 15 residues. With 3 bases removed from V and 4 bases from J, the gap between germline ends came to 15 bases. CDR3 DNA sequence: TGTGCCAGCAGCTTCGGAGGGGGCGCGATAGAGACCCAGTACTTC. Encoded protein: CASSFGGGAIETQYF.

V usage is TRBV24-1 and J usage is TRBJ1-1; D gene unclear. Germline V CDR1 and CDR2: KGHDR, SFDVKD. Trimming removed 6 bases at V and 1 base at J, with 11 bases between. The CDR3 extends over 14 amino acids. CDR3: CATSSGRRNTEAFF. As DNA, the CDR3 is TGTGCCACCAGTTCCGGCCGGCGGAACACTGAAGCTTTCTTT.

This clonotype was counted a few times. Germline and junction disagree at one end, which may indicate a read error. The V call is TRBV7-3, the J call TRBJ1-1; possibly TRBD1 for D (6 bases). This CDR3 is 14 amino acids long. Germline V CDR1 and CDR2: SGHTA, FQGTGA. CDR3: CASSHPGGAAEAFF. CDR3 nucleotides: TGTGCCAGCAGCCATCCTGGGGGGGCAGCTGAAGCCTTCTTT. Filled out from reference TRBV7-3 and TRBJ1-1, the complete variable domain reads GAGVSQTPSNKVTEKGKYVELRCDPISGHTALYWYRQSLGQGPEFLIYFQGTGAADDSGLPNDRFFAVRPEGSVSTLKIQRTERGDSAVYLCASSHPGGAAEAFFGQGTRLTVV.

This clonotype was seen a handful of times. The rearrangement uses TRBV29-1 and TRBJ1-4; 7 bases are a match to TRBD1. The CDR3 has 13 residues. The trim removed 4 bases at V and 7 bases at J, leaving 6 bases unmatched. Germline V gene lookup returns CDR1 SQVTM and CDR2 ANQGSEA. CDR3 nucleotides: TGCAGCGTTGCAGGGGGGGCTACTGAAAAACTGTTTTTT. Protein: CSVAGGATEKLFF. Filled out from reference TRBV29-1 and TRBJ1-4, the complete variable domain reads SAVISQKPSRDICQRGTSLTIQCQVDSQVTMMFWYRQQPGQSLTLIATANQGSEATYESGFVIDKFPISRPNLTFSTLTVSNMSPEDSSIYLCSVAGGATEKLFFGSGTQLSVL.

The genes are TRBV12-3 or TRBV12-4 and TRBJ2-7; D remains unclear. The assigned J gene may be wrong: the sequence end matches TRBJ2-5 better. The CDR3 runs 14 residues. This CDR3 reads CASSSSRALETQYF. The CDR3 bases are TGTGCCAGCAGTTCGAGCCGAGCCCTTGAGACCCAGTACTTC.

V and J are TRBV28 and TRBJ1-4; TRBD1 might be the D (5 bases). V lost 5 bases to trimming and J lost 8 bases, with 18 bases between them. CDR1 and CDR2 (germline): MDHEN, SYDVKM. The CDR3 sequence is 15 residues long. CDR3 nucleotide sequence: TGTGCCAGCAGTGGAGAACCTGGTCGGGGGGAAAAACTGTTTTTT. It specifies CASSGEPGRGEKLFF.

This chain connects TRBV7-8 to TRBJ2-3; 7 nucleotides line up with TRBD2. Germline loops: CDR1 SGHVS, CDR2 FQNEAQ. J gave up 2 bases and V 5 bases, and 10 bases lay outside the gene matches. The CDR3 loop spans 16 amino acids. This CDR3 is CASSREAGLHTDTQYF. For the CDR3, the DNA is TGTGCCAGCAGCCGCGAGGCGGGACTACACACAGATACGCAGTATTTT.

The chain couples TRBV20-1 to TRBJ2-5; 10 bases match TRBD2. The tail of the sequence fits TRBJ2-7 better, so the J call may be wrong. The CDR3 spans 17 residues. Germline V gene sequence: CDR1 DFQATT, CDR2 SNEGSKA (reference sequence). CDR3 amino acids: CSASPLGGAGGGYEQYF. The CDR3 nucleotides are TGCAGTGCGAGCCCCCTTGGGGGAGCGGGGGGGGGCTACGAGCAGTACTTC.

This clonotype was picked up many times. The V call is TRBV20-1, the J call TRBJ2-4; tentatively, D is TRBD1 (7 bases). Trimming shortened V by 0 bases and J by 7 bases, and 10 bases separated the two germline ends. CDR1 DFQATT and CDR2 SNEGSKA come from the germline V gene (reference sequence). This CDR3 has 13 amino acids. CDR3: CSARDPGGNIQYF. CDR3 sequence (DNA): TGCAGTGCTAGAGACCCAGGGGGGAACATTCAGTACTTC.

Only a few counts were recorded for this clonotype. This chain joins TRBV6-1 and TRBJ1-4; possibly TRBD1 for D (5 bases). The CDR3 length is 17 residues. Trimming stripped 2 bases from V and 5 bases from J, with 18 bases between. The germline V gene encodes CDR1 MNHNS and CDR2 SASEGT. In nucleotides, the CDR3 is TGTGCCAGCAGTGAAAGGAAGGGCGCAGGGTCGAATGAAAAACTGTTTTTT. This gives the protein CASSERKGAGSNEKLFF.

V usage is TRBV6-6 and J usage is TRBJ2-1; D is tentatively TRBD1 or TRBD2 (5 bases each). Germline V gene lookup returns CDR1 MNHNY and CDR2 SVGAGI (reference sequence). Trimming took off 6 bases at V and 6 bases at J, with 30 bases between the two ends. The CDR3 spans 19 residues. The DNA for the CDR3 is TGTGCCAGCAGAGACACCGGGACCTCAGTCTCCGGTCTAGTCAATGAGCAGTTCTTC. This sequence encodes CASRDTGTSVSGLVNEQFF.

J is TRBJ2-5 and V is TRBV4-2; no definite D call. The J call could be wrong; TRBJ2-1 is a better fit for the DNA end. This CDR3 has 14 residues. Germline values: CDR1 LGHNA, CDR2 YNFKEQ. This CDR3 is CASSQDTRGAEQFF. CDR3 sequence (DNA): TGTGCCAGCAGCCAAGATACTCGAGGTGCTGAGCAGTTCTTC.

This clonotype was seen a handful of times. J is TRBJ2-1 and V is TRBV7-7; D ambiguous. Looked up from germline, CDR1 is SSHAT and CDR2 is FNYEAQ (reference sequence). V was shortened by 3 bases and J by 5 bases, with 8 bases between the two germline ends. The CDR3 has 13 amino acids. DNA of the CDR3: TGTGCCAGCAGCTTCCGGGCTAACAATGAGCAGTTCTTC. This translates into CASSFRANNEQFF.

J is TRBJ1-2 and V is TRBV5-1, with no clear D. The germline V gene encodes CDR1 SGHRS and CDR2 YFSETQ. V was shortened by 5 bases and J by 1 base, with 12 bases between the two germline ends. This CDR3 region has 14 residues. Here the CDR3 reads CASSPLAGNYGYTF. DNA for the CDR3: TGCGCCAGCAGTCCCTTGGCAGGTAACTATGGCTACACCTTC.

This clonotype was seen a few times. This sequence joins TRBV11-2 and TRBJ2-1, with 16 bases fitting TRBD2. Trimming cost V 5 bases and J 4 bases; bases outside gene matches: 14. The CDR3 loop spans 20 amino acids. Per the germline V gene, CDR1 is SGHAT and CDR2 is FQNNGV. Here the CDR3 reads CASSQPPGTSGGAGYNEQFF. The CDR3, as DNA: TGTGCCAGCAGCCAACCCCCCGGGACTAGCGGGGGGGCGGGTTACAATGAGCAGTTCTTC.

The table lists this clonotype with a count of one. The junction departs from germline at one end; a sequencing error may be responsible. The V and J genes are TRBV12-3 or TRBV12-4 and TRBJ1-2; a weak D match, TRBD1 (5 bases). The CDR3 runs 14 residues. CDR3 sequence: CASSLAPWGYGYTF. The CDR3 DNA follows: TGTGCCAGCAGTCTAGCCCCCTGGGGGTATGGCTACACCTTC.

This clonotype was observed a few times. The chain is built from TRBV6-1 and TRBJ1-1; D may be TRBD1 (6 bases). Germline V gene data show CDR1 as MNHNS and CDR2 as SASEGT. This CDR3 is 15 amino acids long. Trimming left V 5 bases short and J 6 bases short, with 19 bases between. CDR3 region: CASSLGRGLYAEAFF. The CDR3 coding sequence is TGTGCCAGCAGTCTAGGCAGGGGTTTATACGCTGAAGCTTTCTTT.

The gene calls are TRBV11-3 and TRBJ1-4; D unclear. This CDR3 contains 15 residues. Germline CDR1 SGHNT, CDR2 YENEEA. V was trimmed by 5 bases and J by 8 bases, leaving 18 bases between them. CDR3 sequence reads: CASSPYGSPGEKLFF. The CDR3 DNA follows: TGTGCCAGCAGCCCTTACGGGTCCCCGGGCGAAAAACTGTTTTTT.

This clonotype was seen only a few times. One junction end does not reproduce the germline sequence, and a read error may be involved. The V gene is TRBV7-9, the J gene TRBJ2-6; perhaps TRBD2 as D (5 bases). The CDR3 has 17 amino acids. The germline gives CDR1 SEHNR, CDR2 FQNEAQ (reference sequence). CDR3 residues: CASSLAQSLSGANVLTF. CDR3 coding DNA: TGTGCTAGCAGCTTAGCGCAAAGCCTCTCTGGGGCCAACGTCCTGACTTTC. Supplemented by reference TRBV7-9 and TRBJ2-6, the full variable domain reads DTGVSQNPRHKITKRGQNVTFRCDPISEHNRLYWYRQTLGQGPEFLTYFQNEAQLEKSRLLSDRFSAERPKGSFSTLEIQRTEQGDSAMYLCASSLAQSLSGANVLTFGAGSRLTVL.